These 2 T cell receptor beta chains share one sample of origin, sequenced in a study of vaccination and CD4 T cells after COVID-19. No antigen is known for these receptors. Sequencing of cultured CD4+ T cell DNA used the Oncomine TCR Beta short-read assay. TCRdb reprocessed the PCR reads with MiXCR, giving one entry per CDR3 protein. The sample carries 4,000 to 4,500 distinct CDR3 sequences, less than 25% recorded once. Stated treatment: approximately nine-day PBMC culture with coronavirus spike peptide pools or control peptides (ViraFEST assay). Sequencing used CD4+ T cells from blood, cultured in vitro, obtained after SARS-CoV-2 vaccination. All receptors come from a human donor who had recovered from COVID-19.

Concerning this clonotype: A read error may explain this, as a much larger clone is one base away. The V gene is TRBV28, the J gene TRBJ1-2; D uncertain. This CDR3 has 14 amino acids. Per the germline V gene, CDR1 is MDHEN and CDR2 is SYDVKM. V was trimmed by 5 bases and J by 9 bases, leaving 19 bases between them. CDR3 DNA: TGTGCCAGCAGTCGCGGATGGGTCGCAGGTAGCTACACCTTC. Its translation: CASSRGWVAGSYTF.

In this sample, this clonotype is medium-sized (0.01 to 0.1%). CDR3 nucleotide sequence: TGCAGTGCTAGCTGGACAGACCCCAATCAGCCCCAGCATTTT. Amino acids: CSASWTDPNQPQHF. The V and J genes are TRBV20-1 and TRBJ1-5, with D tentatively TRBD1 (6 bases). Germline CDR1 and CDR2: DFQATT and SNEGSKA (reference sequence). CDR3 size: 14 residues. With 3 bases removed from V and 3 bases from J, the gap between germline ends came to 12 bases.